The sequence of this TCR beta chain was determined in a study of blood T cell repertoires in COVID-19. About the study: Specimens from acute and convalescent COVID-19 originated in the United States, Italy and Spain. The analysed material was cDNA or gDNA that came from T cells, B-cell-depleted T cells, or PBMCs.

In the study's own analysis: Amplified reference gene primers provided the basis for estimating nucleated cell counts. Some clones are missing from TCRdb's copy, which holds only in-frame ones; the method was immunoSEQ multiplex PCR. For V, J and clone size, that table is used; D and trimming come from the DNA. The sample shows 100,000 to 150,000 clones, roughly 86% of them seen only once. The germline CDR1 and CDR2 sequences are MNHEY and SVGAGI. CDR3 length: 13 residues. Trimming cost V 6 bases and J 6 bases, with 14 bases left between them. The sequenced sample was peripheral blood. The receptor was isolated from a woman between 65 and 79 years old with COVID-19, enrolled during active disease. The genes are TRBV6-5 and TRBJ1-2; possible D gene TRBD1, 6 bases. CDR3 sequence: CASSQQGYDGYTF. The CDR3 nucleotides are TGTGCCAGCAGCCAACAGGGCTACGATGGCTACACCTTC.